This is a list of T cell receptor beta chains from one sample in a study of blood T cells in healthy people across ages. TCRdb passed the 5' RACE reads through MiXCR, listing each CDR3 protein once. The sample consists of about 800,000 distinct CDR3 sequences, about half of them appearing once. Sequencing used blood. These receptors all stem from a man older than 75 in good health. CDR3s include the opening cysteine and the closing phenylalanine or tryptophan. The order of the fields is D gene, J gene, V gene, clone size, CDR3 protein, CDR3 DNA. A D gene is named only where the DNA matches it firmly. Not every row has a clone size; where given, it reads once, few, many or a size class.

- TRBJ2-7 TRBV11-2 once CASSLDTAGYNEQYF TGTGCCAGCAGCTTAGATACGGCTGGATACAATGAGCAGTACTTC
TRBD1 TRBJ2-3 TRBV5-6 many CASSYPTGNGVSDTQYF TGTGCCAGCAGCTACCCGACAGGGAACGGTGTATCAGATACGCAGTATTTT
- TRBJ1-1 TRBV12-3/TRBV12-4 - CASSLAYKNTEAFF TGTGCCAGCAGTTTGGCGTATAAGAACACTGAAGCTTTCTTT
TRBD2 TRBJ2-7 TRBV11-3 - CASSYLAGGYEQYF TGTGCCAGCAGCTACCTAGCGGGCGGCTACGAGCAGTACTTC
- TRBJ2-2 TRBV9 few CASSVKSTLNTGELFF TGTGCCAGCAGCGTAAAATCGACTTTGAACACCGGGGAGCTGTTTTTT
- TRBJ1-1 TRBV29-1 - CSADSSHTEAFF TGCAGCGCAGACAGTTCTCACACTGAAGCTTTCTTT
TRBD2 TRBJ2-1 TRBV27 - CASRMTSGPSYNEQFF TGTGCCAGCAGGATGACTAGCGGCCCTTCCTACAATGAGCAGTTCTTC
- TRBJ2-4 TRBV7-2 - CASSLSRGRFGGNIQYF TGTGCCAGCAGCTTATCGCGTGGGAGGTTCGGGGGAAACATTCAGTACTTC
TRBD1 TRBJ2-3 TRBV20-1 - CSASSGTGGDTQYF TGCAGTGCTAGCTCCGGGACAGGGGGTGATACGCAGTATTTT
TRBD1 TRBJ1-1 TRBV7-8 once CASSFNSDRVGTEAFF TGTGCCAGCAGCTTTAATTCCGACAGGGTGGGCACTGAAGCTTTCTTT
- TRBJ2-5 TRBV3-1 few CASSQAGLAQETQYF TGTGCCAGCAGCCAAGCGGGGCTAGCGCAAGAGACCCAGTACTTC
- TRBJ2-1 TRBV20-1 once CSQRGSFNNEQFF TGCAGTCAAAGGGGTAGCTTTAACAATGAGCAGTTCTTC
TRBD2 TRBJ2-2 TRBV7-2 - CASTSAGGPFGELFF TGTGCCAGCACCTCCGCGGGAGGGCCGTTCGGGGAGCTGTTTTTT
- TRBJ1-2 TRBV7-6 - CASSSTQRQGSHYGYTF TGTGCCAGCAGCTCAACCCAGCGGCAGGGCTCCCATTATGGCTACACCTTC
- TRBJ2-1 TRBV5-1 - CASSSRGAQNEQFF TGCGCCAGCAGCTCCCGGGGGGCGCAGAATGAGCAGTTCTTC
TRBD2 TRBJ2-7 TRBV30 few CACTGLAGTYEQYF TGTGCCTGTACTGGACTAGCGGGGACCTACGAGCAGTACTTC